This entry is about one T cell receptor beta chain. No cognate antigen has been identified for it. It has no much larger one-base neighbor in the sample; base qualities were not kept. These data belong to a study of a mutant IDH1 vaccine in newly diagnosed glioma (dated by TCRdb to the early 2020s). Background on the whole study: Patients received eight vaccinations in weeks 1, 3, 5, 7, 11, 15, 19 and 23, corresponding to visits V03 through V10. Vaccination started 4-6 weeks after radiotherapy alone, or was given together with temozolomide cycles in the groups whose treatment included chemotherapy. Of the approximately 29 treated patients, about 62% were male and approximately 40% were female, and a mean age of roughly 40 years was recorded. Before enrollment, most patients had been given radiochemotherapy with temozolomide as standard therapy, while the rest had received either radiotherapy alone or temozolomide alone. Peripheral blood was drawn at six visits: V03 (baseline), V05, V07, V10, V12 and V13. Longitudinal TCRB deep sequencing was performed for about 25 treated patients wherever samples were available for exploratory analyses. The full study reports these points: PBMC samples for TCRB deep sequencing were selected based on availability. Immune responses induced by the vaccine were seen in 90% to 95% of patients across multiple MHC alleles. Changes in the top peripheral T cell clonotypes picked up by TCRB sequencing did not appear to be linked to pseudoprogression. The authors stated that sample limitations prevented analyses of patient blood samples from being reproduced.

The method was the immunoSEQ multiplex PCR assay. Rearranged TCR beta chain sequences were amplified using the hsTCRB Kit according to the manufacturer's protocol. Sequencing of TCRB libraries was carried out on an Illumina MiSeq. The study's own analysis went as follows. Demultiplexing, trimming and gene mapping were performed with the kit vendor's proprietary platform. TCRdb carries this immuneACCESS record with in-frame sequences only. Its versions omit some clonotypes, under half of them owing to an unresolved V gene in the studies checked, with the rest unexplained. Clone size and the V and J calls come from that table; the DNA yielded D and trimming. Within this sample are just under 80,000 clones, with roughly 90% of them counted one time only. 0.55% to 0.65% of the sample rests with the top ten. The time point label, read with the paper, signifies: week 5, during vaccination. A 20-mer mutant IDH1 peptide at 300 micrograms in Montanide made up each vaccine dose, which was injected subcutaneously together with topical imiquimod. Newly diagnosed WHO grade 3 or 4 IDH1-mutant astrocytomas showing loss of nuclear ATRX were present in the donors. The samples were drawn from NOA16, a multicentre, single-arm, open-label phase I trial in Germany that tested a mutant IDH1 peptide vaccine in humans for the first time. The DNeasy Blood and Tissue Kit was used to extract genomic DNA from EDTA blood for TCRB sequencing.

The TCR originated in a woman aged 45-59 years with glioma. The sample here was PBMCs, taken from a glioma patient whose treatment included an IDH1 peptide vaccine.

The CDR3 region: CASSDNRWRAQYF. The DNA reads TGTGCCAGCAGCGACAACAGGTGGAGGGCGCAGTATTTT. The rearranged chain carries TRBV13 and TRBJ2-3, and possibly TRBD2, on 6 matching bases. The CDR3 measures 13 amino acids from cysteine to phenylalanine. The entry retains the CDR3 DNA only, 39 bases that are in frame from base 1. V and J are truncated by 5 bases and 10 bases respectively, leaving an intervening sequence of 16 bases. Taken from the germline V gene (reference sequence), the CDR1 and CDR2 loops are PRHDT and FYEKMQ.